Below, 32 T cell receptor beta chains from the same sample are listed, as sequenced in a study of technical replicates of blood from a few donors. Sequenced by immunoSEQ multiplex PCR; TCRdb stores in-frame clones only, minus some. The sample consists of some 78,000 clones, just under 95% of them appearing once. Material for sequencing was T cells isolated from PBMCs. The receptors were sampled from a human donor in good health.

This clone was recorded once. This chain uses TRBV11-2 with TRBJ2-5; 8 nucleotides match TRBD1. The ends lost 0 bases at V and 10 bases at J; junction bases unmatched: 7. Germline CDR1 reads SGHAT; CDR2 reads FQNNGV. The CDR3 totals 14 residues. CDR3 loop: CASSLDWTGTDQYF. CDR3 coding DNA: TGTGCCAGCAGCTTAGACTGGACAGGGACGGACCAGTACTTC.

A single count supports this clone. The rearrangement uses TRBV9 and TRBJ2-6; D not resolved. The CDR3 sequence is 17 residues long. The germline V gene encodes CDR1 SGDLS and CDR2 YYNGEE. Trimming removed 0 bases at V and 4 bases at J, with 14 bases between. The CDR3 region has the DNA TGTGCCAGCAGCGTAGGTCAGGTTCGTCTCGGGGCCAACGTCCTGACTTTC. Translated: CASSVGQVRLGANVLTF. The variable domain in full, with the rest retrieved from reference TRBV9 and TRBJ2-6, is DSGVTQTPKHLITATGQRVTLRCSPRSGDLSVYWYQQSLDQGLQFLIQYYNGEERAKGNILERFSAQQFPDLHSELNLSSLELGDSALYFCASSVGQVRLGANVLTFGAGSRLTVL.

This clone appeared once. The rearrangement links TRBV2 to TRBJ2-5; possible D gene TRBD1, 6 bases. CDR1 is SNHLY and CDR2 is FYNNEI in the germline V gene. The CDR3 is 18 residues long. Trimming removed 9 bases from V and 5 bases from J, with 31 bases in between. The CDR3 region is CASYLHRVQGFLGETQYF. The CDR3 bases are TGTGCCAGTTACCTACACCGGGTTCAGGGGTTCCTAGGGGAGACCCAGTACTTC.

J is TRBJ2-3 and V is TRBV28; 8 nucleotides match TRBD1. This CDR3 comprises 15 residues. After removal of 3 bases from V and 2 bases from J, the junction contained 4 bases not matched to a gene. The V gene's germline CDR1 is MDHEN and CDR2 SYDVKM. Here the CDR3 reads CASSLTGQATDTQYF. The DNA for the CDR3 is TGTGCCAGCAGTTTGACGGGACAGGCCACAGATACGCAGTATTTT.

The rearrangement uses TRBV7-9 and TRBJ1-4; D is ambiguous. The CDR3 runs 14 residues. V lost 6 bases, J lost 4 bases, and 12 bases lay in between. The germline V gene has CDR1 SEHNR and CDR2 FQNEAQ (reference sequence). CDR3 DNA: TGTGCCAGCAGGGAGGTCCACTTTAATGAAAAACTGTTTTTT. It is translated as CASREVHFNEKLFF.

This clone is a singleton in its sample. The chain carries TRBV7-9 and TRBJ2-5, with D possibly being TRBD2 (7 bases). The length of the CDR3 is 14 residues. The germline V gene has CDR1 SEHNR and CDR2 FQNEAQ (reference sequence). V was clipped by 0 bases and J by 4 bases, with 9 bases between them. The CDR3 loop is CASSLAGGGETQYF. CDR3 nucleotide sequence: TGTGCCAGCAGCTTAGCAGGGGGGGGAGAGACCCAGTACTTC.

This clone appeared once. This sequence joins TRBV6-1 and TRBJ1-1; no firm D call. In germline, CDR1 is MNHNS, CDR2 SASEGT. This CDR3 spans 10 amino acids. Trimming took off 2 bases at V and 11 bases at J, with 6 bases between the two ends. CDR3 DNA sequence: TGTGCCAGCAGTGAAATGGAGGCTTTCTTT. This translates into CASSEMEAFF.

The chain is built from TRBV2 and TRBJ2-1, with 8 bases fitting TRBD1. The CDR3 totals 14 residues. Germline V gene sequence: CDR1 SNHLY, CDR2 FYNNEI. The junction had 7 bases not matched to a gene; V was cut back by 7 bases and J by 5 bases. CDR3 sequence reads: CASILTGAHNEQFF. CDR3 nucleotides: TGTGCCAGCATCTTGACAGGGGCGCACAATGAGCAGTTCTTC.

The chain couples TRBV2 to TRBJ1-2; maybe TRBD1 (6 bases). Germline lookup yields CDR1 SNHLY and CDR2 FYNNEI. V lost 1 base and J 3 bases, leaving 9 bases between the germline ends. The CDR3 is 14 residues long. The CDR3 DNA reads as TGTGCCAGCAGTGAAGAATCAGGGGACTATGGCTACACCTTC. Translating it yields CASSEESGDYGYTF. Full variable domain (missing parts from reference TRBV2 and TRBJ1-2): EPEVTQTPSHQVTQMGQEVILRCVPISNHLYFYWYRQILGQKVEFLVSFYNNEISEKSEIFDDQFSVERPDGSNFTLKIRSTKLEDSAMYFCASSEESGDYGYTFGSGTRLTVV.

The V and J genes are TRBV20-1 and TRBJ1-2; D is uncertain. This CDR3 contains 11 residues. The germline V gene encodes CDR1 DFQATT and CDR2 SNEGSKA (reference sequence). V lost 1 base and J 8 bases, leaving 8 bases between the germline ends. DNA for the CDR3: TGCAGTGCTAGAGCTCCGGGAGGCTACACCTTC. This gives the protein CSARAPGGYTF.

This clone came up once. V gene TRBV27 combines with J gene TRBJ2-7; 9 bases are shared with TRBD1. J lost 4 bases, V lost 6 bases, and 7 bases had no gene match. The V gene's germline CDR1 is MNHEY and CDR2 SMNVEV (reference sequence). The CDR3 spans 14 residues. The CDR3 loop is CASRLGQGDYEQYF. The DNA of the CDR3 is TGTGCCAGCAGGTTGGGACAGGGCGATTACGAGCAGTACTTC.

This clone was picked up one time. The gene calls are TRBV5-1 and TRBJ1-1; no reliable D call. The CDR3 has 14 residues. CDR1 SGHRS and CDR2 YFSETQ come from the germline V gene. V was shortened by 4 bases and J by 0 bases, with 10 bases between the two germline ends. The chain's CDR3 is CASSPRGMNTEAFF. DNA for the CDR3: TGCGCCAGCAGCCCGAGAGGGATGAACACTGAAGCTTTCTTT.

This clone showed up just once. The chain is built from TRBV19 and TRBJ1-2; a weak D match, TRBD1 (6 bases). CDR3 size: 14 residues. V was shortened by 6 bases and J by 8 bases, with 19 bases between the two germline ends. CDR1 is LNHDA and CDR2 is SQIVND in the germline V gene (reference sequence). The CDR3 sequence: CASSPLGGAGGYTF. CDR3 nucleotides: TGTGCCAGTAGCCCCTTGGGGGGGGCGGGCGGCTACACCTTC. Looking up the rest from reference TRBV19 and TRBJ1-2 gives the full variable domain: DGGITQSPKYLFRKEGQNVTLSCEQNLNHDAMYWYRQDPGQGLRLIYYSQIVNDFQKGDIAEGYSVSREKKESFPLTVTSAQKNPTAFYLCASSPLGGAGGYTFGSGTRLTVV.

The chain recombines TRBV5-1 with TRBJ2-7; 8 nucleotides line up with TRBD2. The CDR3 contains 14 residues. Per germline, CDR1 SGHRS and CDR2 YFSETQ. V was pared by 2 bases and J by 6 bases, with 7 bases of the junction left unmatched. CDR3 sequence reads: CASSLPTSVGEQYF. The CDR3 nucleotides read TGCGCCAGCAGCTTACCGACTAGCGTGGGCGAGCAGTACTTC.

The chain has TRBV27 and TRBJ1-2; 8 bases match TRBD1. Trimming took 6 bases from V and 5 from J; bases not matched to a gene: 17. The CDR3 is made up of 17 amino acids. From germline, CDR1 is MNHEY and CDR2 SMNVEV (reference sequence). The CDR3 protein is CASSLDAGQVAFYGYTF. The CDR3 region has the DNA TGTGCCAGCAGCTTGGATGCGGGACAGGTCGCCTTTTATGGCTACACCTTC.

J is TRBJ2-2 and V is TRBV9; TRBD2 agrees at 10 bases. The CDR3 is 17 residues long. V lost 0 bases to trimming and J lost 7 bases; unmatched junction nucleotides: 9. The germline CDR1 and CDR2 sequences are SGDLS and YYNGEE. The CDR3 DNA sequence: TGTGCCAGCAGCGTAGCACCCCTAGCGGGAGTAATCGGGGAGCTGTTTTTT. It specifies CASSVAPLAGVIGELFF.

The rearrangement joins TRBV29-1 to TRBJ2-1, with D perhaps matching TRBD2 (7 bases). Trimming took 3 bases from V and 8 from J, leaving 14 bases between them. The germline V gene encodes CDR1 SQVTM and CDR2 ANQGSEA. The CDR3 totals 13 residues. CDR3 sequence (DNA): TGCAGCGTTGAGGGTGGGGGGGCCGATGAGCAGTTCTTC. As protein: CSVEGGGADEQFF.

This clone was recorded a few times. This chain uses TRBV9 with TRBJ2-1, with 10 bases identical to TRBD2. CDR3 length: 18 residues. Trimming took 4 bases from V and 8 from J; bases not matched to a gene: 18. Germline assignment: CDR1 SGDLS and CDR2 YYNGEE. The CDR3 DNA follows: TGTGCCAGCAGCTATAAAACTCTAGCGGGAGACCAATCGGATGAGCAGTTCTTC. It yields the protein CASSYKTLAGDQSDEQFF. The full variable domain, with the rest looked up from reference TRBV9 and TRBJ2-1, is DSGVTQTPKHLITATGQRVTLRCSPRSGDLSVYWYQQSLDQGLQFLIQYYNGEERAKGNILERFSAQQFPDLHSELNLSSLELGDSALYFCASSYKTLAGDQSDEQFFGPGTRLTVL.

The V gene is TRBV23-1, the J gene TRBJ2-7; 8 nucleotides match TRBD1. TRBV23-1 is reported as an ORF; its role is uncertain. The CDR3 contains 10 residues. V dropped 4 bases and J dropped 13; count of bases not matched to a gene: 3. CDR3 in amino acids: CASSPGQVYF. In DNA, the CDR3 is TGCGCCAGCAGTCCGGGACAGGTTTACTTC.

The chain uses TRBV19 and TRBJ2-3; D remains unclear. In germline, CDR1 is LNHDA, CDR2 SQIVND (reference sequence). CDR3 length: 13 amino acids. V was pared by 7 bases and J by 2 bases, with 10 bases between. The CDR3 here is CASTSEFTDTQYF. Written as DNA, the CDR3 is TGTGCCAGTACCAGCGAGTTCACAGATACGCAGTATTTT.

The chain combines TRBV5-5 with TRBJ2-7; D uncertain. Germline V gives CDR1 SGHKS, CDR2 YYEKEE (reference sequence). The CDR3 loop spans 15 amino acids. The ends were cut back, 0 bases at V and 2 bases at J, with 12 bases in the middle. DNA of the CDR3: TGTGCCAGCAGCTTGGCGGCTAGTACCACCTACGAGCAGTACTTC. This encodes CASSLAASTTYEQYF.

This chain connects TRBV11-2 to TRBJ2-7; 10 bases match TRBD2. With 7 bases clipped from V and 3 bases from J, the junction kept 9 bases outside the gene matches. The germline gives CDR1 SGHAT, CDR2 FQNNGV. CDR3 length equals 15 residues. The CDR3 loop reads CASTPSSGRIYEQYF. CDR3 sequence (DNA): TGTGCCAGCACTCCTTCTAGCGGGAGAATCTACGAGCAGTACTTC.

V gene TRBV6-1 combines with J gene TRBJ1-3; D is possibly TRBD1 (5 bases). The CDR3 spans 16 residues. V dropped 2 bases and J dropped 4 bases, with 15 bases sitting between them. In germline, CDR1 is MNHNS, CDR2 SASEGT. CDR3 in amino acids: CASSELSGGRGNTIYF. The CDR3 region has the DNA TGTGCCAGCAGTGAACTCTCCGGGGGACGCGGAAACACCATATATTTT.

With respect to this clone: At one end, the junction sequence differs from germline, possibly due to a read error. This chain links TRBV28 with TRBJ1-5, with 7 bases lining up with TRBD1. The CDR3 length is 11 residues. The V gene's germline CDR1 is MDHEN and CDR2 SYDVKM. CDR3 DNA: TGTGCCAGCAGTGGTGACAGGGCCCAACATTTT. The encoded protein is CASSGDRAQHF.

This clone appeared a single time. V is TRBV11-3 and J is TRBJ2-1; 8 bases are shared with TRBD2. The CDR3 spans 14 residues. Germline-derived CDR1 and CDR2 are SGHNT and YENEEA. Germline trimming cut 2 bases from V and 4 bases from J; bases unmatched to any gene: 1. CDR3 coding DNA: TGTGCCAGCAGCTTACAGCGGGAGTACAATGAGCAGTTCTTC. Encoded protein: CASSLQREYNEQFF.

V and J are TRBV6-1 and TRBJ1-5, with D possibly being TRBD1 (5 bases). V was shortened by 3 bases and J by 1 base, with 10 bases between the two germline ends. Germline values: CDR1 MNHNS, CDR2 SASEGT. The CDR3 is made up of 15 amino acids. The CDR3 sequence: CASSDADTSNQPQHF. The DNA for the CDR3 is TGTGCCAGCAGTGATGCGGACACGAGCAATCAGCCCCAGCATTTT.

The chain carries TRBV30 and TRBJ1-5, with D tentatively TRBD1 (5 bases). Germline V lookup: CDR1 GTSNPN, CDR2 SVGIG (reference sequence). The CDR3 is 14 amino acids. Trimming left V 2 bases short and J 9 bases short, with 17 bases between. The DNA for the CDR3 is TGTGCCTGGAGTAAAGGAACGGACAAGTGGCCCCAGCATTTT. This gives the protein CAWSKGTDKWPQHF.

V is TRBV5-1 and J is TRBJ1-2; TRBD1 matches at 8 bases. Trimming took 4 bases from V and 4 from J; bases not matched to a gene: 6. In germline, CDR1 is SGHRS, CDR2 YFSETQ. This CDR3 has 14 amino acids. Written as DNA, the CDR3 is TGCGCCAGCAGCATTCAACAGGGGGGCTATGGCTACACCTTC. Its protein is CASSIQQGGYGYTF. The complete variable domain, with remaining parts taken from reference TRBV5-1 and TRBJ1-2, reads KAGVTQTPRYLIKTRGQQVTLSCSPISGHRSVSWYQQTPGQGLQFLFEYFSETQRNKGNFPGRFSGRQFSNSRSEMNVSTLELGDSALYLCASSIQQGGYGYTFGSGTRLTVV.

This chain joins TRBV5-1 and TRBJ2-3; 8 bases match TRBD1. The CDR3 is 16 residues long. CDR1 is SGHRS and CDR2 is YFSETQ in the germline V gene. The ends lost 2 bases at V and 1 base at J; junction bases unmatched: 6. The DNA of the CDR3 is TGCGCCAGCAGCTTTAGTGTGGGACAGGGCACAGATACGCAGTATTTT. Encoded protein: CASSFSVGQGTDTQYF.

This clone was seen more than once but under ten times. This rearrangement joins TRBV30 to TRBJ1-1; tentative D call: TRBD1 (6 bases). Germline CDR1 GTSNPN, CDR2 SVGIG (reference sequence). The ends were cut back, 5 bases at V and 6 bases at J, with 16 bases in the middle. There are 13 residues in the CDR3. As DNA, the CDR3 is TGTGCCTGGGAAATAACGAGGGGGTCTGAAGCTTTCTTT. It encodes CAWEITRGSEAFF.

Here the CDR3 reads CASSLTGTSGRNGELFF. CDR3 nucleotide sequence: TGCGCCAGCAGCCTTACCGGGACTAGCGGGAGAAACGGGGAGCTGTTTTTT. The chain employs TRBV4-1 and TRBJ2-2, with 14 bases matching TRBD2. With 4 bases clipped from V and 7 bases from J, the junction kept 8 bases outside the gene matches. Looked up from germline, CDR1 is MGHRA and CDR2 is YSYEKL. The CDR3 spans 17 residues.

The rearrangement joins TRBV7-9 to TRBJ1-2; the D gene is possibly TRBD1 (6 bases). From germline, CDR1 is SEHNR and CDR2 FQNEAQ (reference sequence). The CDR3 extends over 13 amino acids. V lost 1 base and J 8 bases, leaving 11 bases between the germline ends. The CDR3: CASSLDRVNGYTF. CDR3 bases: TGTGCCAGCAGCTTAGACAGGGTAAACGGCTACACCTTC.